The 10 T cell receptor beta chains listed next were all sequenced from one sample in a study of cytomegalovirus exposure and HLA in healthy donors. Primers included in the PCR were 60 Vbeta and 13 Jbeta primers. TCRdb's table, derived via immunoSEQ multiplex PCR, lists solely in-frame clones and lacks some. The data hold more than 85,000 clones, with over 80% observed a single time. Sequencing was carried out using PBMCs. These receptors were taken from a man aged 25-45 years in good health and CMV-seropositive.

The chain has TRBV5-4 and TRBJ2-7; possibly TRBD2 for D (6 bases). The V end lost 5 bases, the J end lost 3 bases, and 12 bases lay between the germline ends. The CDR3 has 13 amino acids. Germline assignment: CDR1 SGHNT and CDR2 YYREEE (reference sequence). The chain's CDR3 is CASSRTGDYEQYF. The CDR3, as DNA: TGTGCCAGCAGTAGGACGGGAGACTACGAGCAGTACTTC.

V is TRBV2 and J is TRBJ1-3, with 9 bases aligning to TRBD1. The CDR3 runs to 17 residues. The germline gives CDR1 SNHLY, CDR2 FYNNEI. Germline trimming cut 4 bases from V and 2 bases from J; bases unmatched to any gene: 9. The CDR3 protein is CASSGFYRTGAGNTIYF. The DNA of the CDR3 is TGTGCCAGCAGTGGATTTTACAGGACAGGGGCTGGAAACACCATATATTTT. The variable domain in full, with the rest retrieved from reference TRBV2 and TRBJ1-3, is EPEVTQTPSHQVTQMGQEVILRCVPISNHLYFYWYRQILGQKVEFLVSFYNNEISEKSEIFDDQFSVERPDGSNFTLKIRSTKLEDSAMYFCASSGFYRTGAGNTIYFGEGSWLTVV.

V is TRBV15 and J is TRBJ1-1, with TRBD1 as a possible D gene (6 bases). CDR3 length: 17 residues. Germline loops: CDR1 LNHNV, CDR2 YYDKDF (reference sequence). Trimming left V 0 bases short and J 1 base short, with 15 bases between. CDR3 bases: TGTGCCACCAGCAGAGATTTTAGGCGACAGGCGAACACTGAAGCTTTCTTT. It yields the protein CATSRDFRRQANTEAFF.

The V gene is TRBV2, the J gene TRBJ1-5, with a possible D match to TRBD1 (5 bases). Per the germline V gene, CDR1 is SNHLY and CDR2 is FYNNEI. This CDR3 is 13 amino acids long. V was pared by 3 bases and J by 5 bases, with 8 bases between. CDR3 amino acids: CASSDREDQPQHF. The CDR3 nucleotides are TGTGCCAGCAGTGACAGGGAAGATCAGCCCCAGCATTTT.

This chain uses TRBV19 with TRBJ1-2; 9 nucleotides line up with TRBD1. The CDR3 runs to 15 residues. Germline CDR1 reads LNHDA; CDR2 reads SQIVND (reference sequence). J was trimmed by 4 bases and V by 3 bases; bases with no gene match: 6. The CDR3 spells CASSMYRGRAYGYTF. CDR3 nucleotides: TGTGCCAGTAGTATGTACAGGGGGCGCGCCTATGGCTACACCTTC.

The rearrangement uses TRBV5-1 and TRBJ2-7; 9 positions match TRBD1. Per germline, CDR1 SGHRS and CDR2 YFSETQ. V was pared by 4 bases and J by 5 bases, with 7 bases of the junction left unmatched. This CDR3 comprises 14 residues. CDR3 coding DNA: TGCGCCAGCAGCGGGGGATGGACAGGGGACGAGCAGTACTTC. Translated, it gives CASSGGWTGDEQYF.

V is TRBV7-9 and J is TRBJ1-2; the match to TRBD1 covers 9 bases. V was clipped by 3 bases and J by 7 bases; unmatched bases: 6. CDR1 is SEHNR, CDR2 FQNEAQ, per germline (reference sequence). This CDR3 region has 14 residues. This CDR3 reads CASSFRDREIGYTF. For the CDR3, the DNA is TGTGCCAGCAGCTTCCGGGACAGGGAAATTGGCTACACCTTC.

This chain uses TRBV28 with TRBJ1-6; TRBD1 matches 9 bases. Germline assignment: CDR1 MDHEN and CDR2 SYDVKM. The CDR3 is 15 amino acids. The V segment lost 7 bases and the J segment 6 bases; nucleotides outside the gene matches: 7. CDR3 in amino acids: CASTQGQGINSPLHF. The CDR3 DNA follows: TGTGCCAGCACCCAAGGACAGGGGATTAATTCACCCCTCCACTTT.

The CDR3 here is CAWSGGAEKLFF. CDR3 nucleotides: TGTGCCTGGAGCGGTGGAGCCGAAAAACTGTTTTTT. J is TRBJ1-4 and V is TRBV30; D gene ambiguous. V was pared by 3 bases and J by 8 bases, with 10 bases between. This CDR3 region has 12 residues. Germline V gene data show CDR1 as GTSNPN and CDR2 as SVGIG (reference sequence).

The chain employs TRBV7-8 and TRBJ2-1; no reliable D call. This CDR3 is 13 amino acids long. With 0 bases removed from V and 5 bases from J, the gap between germline ends came to 5 bases. Germline loops: CDR1 SGHVS, CDR2 FQNEAQ. The CDR3 protein is CASSLAAHNEQFF. The CDR3, as DNA: TGTGCCAGCAGCTTAGCTGCGCACAATGAGCAGTTCTTC.